This T cell receptor beta chain derives from a study of cytomegalovirus exposure and HLA in healthy donors. There are 19 residues in the CDR3. Germline assignment: CDR1 MNHEY and CDR2 SMNVEV (reference sequence). The V and J ends lost 6 bases and 10 bases, in that order; junction bases with no gene match: 29. Sequenced by immunoSEQ multiplex PCR; TCRdb stores in-frame clones only, minus some. Of about 160,000 clones detected, less than 90% appear once; the ten largest clones hold around 6%. The source material was PBMCs. This TCR was sampled from a woman under 40 in good health and CMV-seronegative. The V and J genes are TRBV27 and TRBJ2-7; 8 positions agree with TRBD2. The CDR3 coding sequence is TGTGCCAGCAGGCCTCTTCTACCGTCCTTCGGGAGGGCTGGAGCAGTACAGTACTTC. Its translation: CASRPLLPSFGRAGAVQYF.